The TCR beta chain under discussion was sequenced for a study of PD-1 blockade in classical Hodgkin lymphoma. Background on the study: Nivolumab dosing for patients was 3 mg/kg, administered intravenously every 2 weeks. Findings and caveats of the study: Repertoire differences lack defined causes, possibly disease activity or prior therapy.

The CDR3 covers 17 residues. TCRdb keeps only in-frame clones here, not all; method: immunoSEQ multiplex PCR. Of under 20,000 clones listed, around 79% are singletons. Brentuximab vedotin exposure varied, and every patient relapsed after autologous stem cell transplantation. Patients had relapsed/refractory classical Hodgkin lymphoma with complete response, partial response or progressive disease as best response. As for this clone: Its target is not known.

The sequences come from peripheral blood mononuclear cells (PBMCs), collected before the second cycle of nivolumab. The genes are TRBV21-1 and TRBJ1-1; the DNA was not used to check the table's D call, TRBD1. TRBV21-1 is designated a pseudogene. This clonotype was obtained from a human donor with classical Hodgkin lymphoma. CDR3 coding DNA: TGTGCCAGCAGGTTACAGGGTATTCCGCATCCGTGGACTGAAGCTTTCTTT. Translation gives CASRLQGIPHPWTEAFF.